These 7 T cell receptor beta chains came from one sample sequenced in a study of a mutant IDH1 vaccine in newly diagnosed glioma. Their antigen targets remain unknown. Produced via immunoSEQ multiplex PCR; TCRdb's table is partial and in-frame only. Here the sample spans about 48,000 clones, approximately 79% being singletons. The time point is: week 35, safety follow-up. What each vaccine dose contained was 300 ug of mutant IDH1 20-mer peptide, accompanied by topical imiquimod. Specimen: PBMCs, collected from a glioma patient whose treatment included an IDH1 peptide vaccine. The receptors shown here come from a middle-aged man with glioma.

The chain employs TRBV27 and TRBJ1-1; D is uncertain. This CDR3 has 13 residues. V was cut by 2 bases and J by 0 bases, with 4 bases left in between. Per the germline V gene, CDR1 is MNHEY and CDR2 is SMNVEV (reference sequence). The CDR3 loop is CASSLNLNTEAFF. Written as DNA, the CDR3 is TGTGCCAGCAGTTTAAATTTGAACACTGAAGCTTTCTTT.

The CDR3 coding sequence is TGTGCCAGCAGATTCGGGACAGGGGACTACGAGCAGTACTTC. Translation gives CASRFGTGDYEQYF. The genes are TRBV27 and TRBJ2-7, with TRBD1 matching over 10 bases. Germline trimming cut 6 bases from V and 3 bases from J; bases unmatched to any gene: 5. This CDR3 has 14 amino acids. The germline gives CDR1 MNHEY, CDR2 SMNVEV (reference sequence).

The chain recombines TRBV20-1 with TRBJ1-4, with D possibly matching TRBD1 (5 bases). Germline V gene sequence: CDR1 DFQATT, CDR2 SNEGSKA (reference sequence). This CDR3 has 11 amino acids. V lost 7 bases to trimming and J lost 8 bases, with 11 bases between them. This CDR3 reads CSVRGNEKLFF. The CDR3 bases are TGCAGTGTAAGGGGTAACGAAAAACTGTTTTTT.

The genes are TRBV28 and TRBJ2-7, with no clear D. V was shortened by 5 bases and J by 8 bases, with 13 bases between the two germline ends. Germline values: CDR1 MDHEN, CDR2 SYDVKM. This CDR3 is 12 amino acids long. The CDR3 DNA reads TGTGCCAGCAGTGCACCCTTGGGGAAGCAGTACTTC. It yields the protein CASSAPLGKQYF.

This rearrangement joins TRBV6-6 to TRBJ1-2, with TRBD1 matching 7 bases. The CDR3 runs to 13 residues. Germline CDR1 MNHNY, CDR2 SVGAGI (reference sequence). V lost 6 bases to trimming and J lost 8 bases; unmatched junction nucleotides: 9. The CDR3 region has the DNA TGTGCCAGCAGCAACAGGGGCGGGGGCGGCTACACCTTC. Protein product: CASSNRGGGGYTF.

The rearrangement uses TRBV27 and TRBJ1-1; tentatively, D is TRBD1 (5 bases). Germline lookup yields CDR1 MNHEY and CDR2 SMNVEV (reference sequence). The V and J ends lost 2 bases and 5 bases respectively, with 18 bases between them. This CDR3 comprises 16 residues. The CDR3 region has the DNA TGTGCCAGCAGTTTACGAGGGGACCTCGGGTATACTGAAGCTTTCTTT. Protein sequence: CASSLRGDLGYTEAFF.

The chain recombines TRBV6-5 with TRBJ1-4; no reliable D call. Germline CDR1 reads MNHEY; CDR2 reads SVGAGI. V lost 2 bases and J 8 bases, leaving 9 bases between the germline ends. This CDR3 is built from 13 residues. CDR3 region: CASSYRAEEKLFF. CDR3 bases: TGTGCCAGCAGTTACAGGGCTGAGGAAAAACTGTTTTTT.